What follows are 23 T cell receptor beta chains derived from one specimen sequenced in a study of blood T cells in healthy people across ages. Combining a sample-barcoded 5' primer with a J-beta primer mix, a second PCR ran for about 7 to 11 cycles. TCRdb itself ran the 5' RACE reads through MiXCR, one entry per CDR3 protein. The sample has about 780,000 distinct CDR3 sequences, around 45% seen once; the top ten hold about a sixth. Specimen: blood. These receptors came from a man older than 75 in good health.

This clonotype occurred many times. The chain carries TRBV5-1 and TRBJ2-6, with a weak D call TRBD2 (5 bases). The CDR3 length is 19 residues. Deletions cut 3 bases from V and 0 bases from J, with 19 bases between. Germline CDR1 reads SGHRS; CDR2 reads YFSETQ. The CDR3 sequence is CASSYQAANPPSGANVLTF. The CDR3 DNA reads TGCGCCAGCAGCTACCAAGCGGCCAATCCCCCCTCTGGGGCCAACGTCCTGACTTTC.

The chain uses TRBV3-1 and TRBJ2-1, with 8 bases that match TRBD2. J was trimmed by 9 bases and V by 1 base; bases with no gene match: 11. The CDR3 totals 16 residues. CDR1 and CDR2 from the germline V gene are LGHDT and YNNKEL (reference sequence). CDR3: CASSQVAGGPISEQFF. Written as DNA, the CDR3 is TGTGCCAGCAGCCAAGTGGCGGGAGGACCTATTTCTGAGCAGTTCTTC.

The chain uses TRBV20-1 and TRBJ1-2; possibly TRBD1 for D (6 bases). The V end lost 0 bases, the J end lost 2 bases, and 13 bases lay between the germline ends. The CDR3 is made up of 15 amino acids. The germline V gene encodes CDR1 DFQATT and CDR2 SNEGSKA (reference sequence). CDR3 DNA sequence: TGCAGTGCTAGAGATTCTGCAGGGGTAAACTATGGCTACACCTTC. Translation: CSARDSAGVNYGYTF.

This clonotype showed up just once. J is TRBJ2-3 and V is TRBV20-1; 10 bases map to TRBD2. Trimming at V came to 5 bases and at J to 8 bases, leaving 13 bases not matched to a gene. Germline CDR1 reads DFQATT; CDR2 reads SNEGSKA (reference sequence). CDR3 length: 15 amino acids. CDR3 bases: TGCAGTGCTCCTCCGGGACTAGCGATCCACGCTACGCAGTATTTT. This translates into CSAPPGLAIHATQYF.

This clonotype was seen only once. The chain uses TRBV5-1 and TRBJ2-1, with D possibly matching TRBD1 (6 bases). This CDR3 is 16 amino acids long. Trimming stripped 5 bases from V and 4 bases from J, with 19 bases between. CDR1 and CDR2 from the germline V gene are SGHRS and YFSETQ. CDR3 in DNA: TGCGCCAGCAGTCGCCCTACAGGGCCTGATTACAATGAGCAGTTCTTC. Translated: CASSRPTGPDYNEQFF. Supplemented by reference TRBV5-1 and TRBJ2-1, the full variable domain reads KAGVTQTPRYLIKTRGQQVTLSCSPISGHRSVSWYQQTPGQGLQFLFEYFSETQRNKGNFPGRFSGRQFSNSRSEMNVSTLELGDSALYLCASSRPTGPDYNEQFFGPGTRLTVL.

This clonotype was observed a few times. The J gene is TRBJ2-3, the V gene TRBV3-1; 7 nucleotides agree with TRBD2. CDR1 LGHDT and CDR2 YNNKEL come from the germline V gene (reference sequence). V lost 1 base and J lost 4; bases outside the gene matches: 5. This CDR3 is 15 amino acids long. The chain's CDR3 is CASSQVGGSSDTQYF. CDR3 in DNA: TGTGCCAGCAGCCAAGTAGGCGGGAGTTCAGATACGCAGTATTTT.

The chain employs TRBV20-1 and TRBJ1-2; 7 positions match TRBD1. Germline trimming cut 1 base from V and 7 bases from J; bases unmatched to any gene: 6. Looked up from germline, CDR1 is DFQATT and CDR2 is SNEGSKA (reference sequence). This CDR3 comprises 13 residues. The CDR3 here is CSARAQGVRGYTF. CDR3 sequence (DNA): TGCAGTGCTAGAGCGCAGGGGGTTCGTGGCTACACCTTC.

This clonotype has just a few counts. This chain links TRBV6-5 with TRBJ2-1; 11 bases are shared with TRBD2. Germline V gene data show CDR1 as MNHEY and CDR2 as SVGAGI. CDR3 length: 18 residues. V lost 0 bases to trimming and J lost 4 bases; unmatched junction nucleotides: 8. Here the CDR3 reads CASSYSSPSGGIYNEQFF. CDR3 in DNA: TGTGCCAGCAGTTACTCGTCCCCTAGCGGGGGGATTTACAATGAGCAGTTCTTC.

For this clonotype: A read error may be the cause here, since a much bigger clone is one base away. The chain has TRBV20-1 and TRBJ2-1; tentatively, D is TRBD2 (7 bases). The tail of the sequence fits TRBJ2-7 better, so the J call may be wrong. CDR1 DFQATT and CDR2 SNEGSKA come from the germline V gene (reference sequence). The CDR3 has 16 residues. This CDR3 is CSARFIGGGRTYEQYF. The CDR3 coding sequence is TGCAGTGCTAGATTCATAGGGGGAGGGAGGACCTACGAGCAGTACTTC.

The rearrangement joins TRBV5-1 to TRBJ2-5; no definite D call. Germline values: CDR1 SGHRS, CDR2 YFSETQ. The CDR3 has 14 amino acids. Trimming left V 4 bases short and J 1 base short, with 11 bases between. CDR3 bases: TGCGCCAGCAGCATTCAGGAACCCCAAGAGACCCAGTACTTC. Translating gives CASSIQEPQETQYF.

To note about this clonotype: The junction and the germline gene differ at one end; a read error may be behind it. V usage is TRBV18 and J usage is TRBJ2-7, with D unresolved. Germline assignment: CDR1 KGHSH and CDR2 LQKENI. CDR3 length: 12 residues. The CDR3 reads CASAPSPYEQYF. Written as DNA, the CDR3 is TGTGCCAGCGCACCAAGCCCCTACGAGCAGTACTTC.

In its sample, this clonotype was seen once. The chain combines TRBV15 with TRBJ2-7; D is tentatively TRBD1 or TRBD2 (5 bases each). The germline V gene has CDR1 LNHNV and CDR2 YYDKDF (reference sequence). The CDR3 has 15 residues. V was cut by 0 bases and J by 4 bases, with 13 bases left in between. The CDR3 spells CATSRDNGATYEQYF. CDR3 DNA: TGTGCCACCAGCAGAGATAACGGGGCGACATACGAGCAGTACTTC.

At least ten counts were recorded for this clonotype. The rearrangement uses TRBV12-3 or TRBV12-4 and TRBJ2-1; 13 positions agree with TRBD2. The CDR3 contains 14 residues. V dropped 6 bases and J dropped 10; count of bases not matched to a gene: 6. Here the CDR3 DNA reads TGTGCCAGCAGCCCTGGACTAGCGGGAGTCGAGCAGTTCTTC. Encoded protein: CASSPGLAGVEQFF.

This clonotype was seen more than once but under ten times. The J gene is TRBJ2-5, the V gene TRBV15, with 7 nucleotides matching TRBD2. Germline V CDR1 and CDR2: LNHNV, YYDKDF (reference sequence). V lost 0 bases to trimming and J lost 5 bases; unmatched junction nucleotides: 3. The CDR3 spans 14 residues. In nucleotides, the CDR3 is TGTGCCACCAGCAGAGATGGGGGGGAGGAGACCCAGTACTTC. Its protein is CATSRDGGEETQYF.

CDR3 loop: CASSYGENQPQHF. In DNA form, the CDR3 reads TGTGCCAGCAGTTACGGGGAAAATCAGCCCCAGCATTTT. The gene calls are TRBV6-6 and TRBJ1-5; D is unresolved. The CDR3 runs to 13 residues. V lost 2 bases and J lost 4, with 6 bases in between. The germline CDR1 and CDR2 sequences are MNHNY and SVGAGI (reference sequence).

This clonotype was recorded a few times. This chain uses TRBV7-3 with TRBJ2-5; the D gene is possibly TRBD2 (6 bases). With 5 bases removed from V and 11 bases from J, the gap between germline ends came to 15 bases. The germline V gene encodes CDR1 SGHTA and CDR2 FQGTGA. CDR3 size: 12 residues. The CDR3 loop is CASSPRGNEQYF. CDR3 nucleotides: TGTGCCAGCAGCCCTCGGGGGAATGAGCAGTACTTC.

The chain's CDR3 is CSAQITTGVNQPQHF. The CDR3 DNA sequence: TGCAGTGCCCAGATTACTACGGGTGTTAATCAGCCCCAGCATTTT. This sequence joins TRBV20-1 and TRBJ1-5, with D unresolved. The CDR3 runs to 15 residues. V shed 6 bases and J shed 4 bases, with 19 bases lying between them. The germline V gene encodes CDR1 DFQATT and CDR2 SNEGSKA (reference sequence).

The chain employs TRBV21-1 and TRBJ2-3. TRBV21-1 is designated a pseudogene. The CDR3 is 18 residues long. CDR3 region: CASSKVGSGKTDTDTQYF. CDR3 DNA: TGTGCCAGCAGCAAAGTTGGTTCGGGGAAGACCGACACAGATACGCAGTATTTT.

The chain couples TRBV19 to TRBJ2-3, with 9 bases lining up with TRBD1. This CDR3 has 15 residues. The germline gives CDR1 LNHDA, CDR2 SQIVND (reference sequence). CDR3 region: CATSDRGYSTDTQYF. CDR3 coding DNA: TGTGCGACCAGTGACAGGGGGTACAGCACAGATACGCAGTATTTT.

This rearrangement joins TRBV10-2 to TRBJ2-1; TRBD2 agrees at 7 bases. Germline V CDR1 and CDR2: WSHSY, SAAADI. The CDR3 runs 15 residues. V shed 2 bases, J shed 7 bases, and the junction held 8 bases outside the gene matches. CDR3 nucleotides: TGCGCCAGCAGTGAGGGGGAGGGCCTGGATAATGAGCAGTTCTTC. Translation gives CASSEGEGLDNEQFF.

This clonotype appeared a few times. CDR3 sequence: CASSAEGRANEQFF. The DNA of the CDR3 is TGTGCCAGCAGTGCAGAGGGCAGGGCAAATGAGCAGTTCTTC. This sequence joins TRBV7-2 and TRBJ2-1; TRBD1 or TRBD2 may be the D gene (5 bases each). The CDR3 spans 14 residues. V lost 6 bases and J lost 7, with 16 bases in between. Per germline, CDR1 SGHTA and CDR2 FQGNSA. The full variable domain, completed using reference TRBV7-2 and TRBJ2-1, is GAGVSQSPSNKVTEKGKDVELRCDPISGHTALYWYRQSLGQGLEFLIYFQGNSAPDKSGLPSDRFSAERTGGSVSTLTIQRTQQEDSAVYLCASSAEGRANEQFFGPGTRLTVL.

This clonotype was detected many times. The V call is TRBV7-2, the J call TRBJ2-7, with a weak D call TRBD1 (5 bases). Germline V gene lookup returns CDR1 SGHTA and CDR2 FQGNSA. V was shortened by 3 bases and J by 5 bases, with 14 bases between the two germline ends. The CDR3 contains 14 residues. Here the CDR3 reads CASSFLGAVNEQYF. CDR3 sequence (DNA): TGTGCCAGCAGCTTCTTAGGGGCGGTCAACGAGCAGTACTTC.

V gene TRBV10-2 combines with J gene TRBJ2-2; TRBD1 is a possible D gene (6 bases). The CDR3 runs 13 residues. V was cut by 7 bases and J by 7 bases, with 13 bases left in between. CDR1 and CDR2 (germline): WSHSY, SAAADI. This CDR3 is CASTIQGDGELFF. The CDR3 DNA reads as TGCGCCAGCACGATACAGGGTGACGGGGAGCTGTTTTTT.